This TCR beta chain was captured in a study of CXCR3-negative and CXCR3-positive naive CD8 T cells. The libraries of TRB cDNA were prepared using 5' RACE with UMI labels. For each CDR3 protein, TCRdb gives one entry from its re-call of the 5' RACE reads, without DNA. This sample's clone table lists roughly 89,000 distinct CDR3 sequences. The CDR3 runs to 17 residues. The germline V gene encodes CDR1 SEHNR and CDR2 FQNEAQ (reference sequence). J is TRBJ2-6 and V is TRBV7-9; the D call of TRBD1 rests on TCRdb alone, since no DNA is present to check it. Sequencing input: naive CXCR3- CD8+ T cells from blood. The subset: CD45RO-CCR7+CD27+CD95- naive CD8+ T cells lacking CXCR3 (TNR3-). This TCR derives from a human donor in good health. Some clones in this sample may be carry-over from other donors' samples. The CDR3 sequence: CASSAPGHHSGANVLTF. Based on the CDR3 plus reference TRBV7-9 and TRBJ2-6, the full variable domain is DTGVSQNPRHKITKRGQNVTFRCDPISEHNRLYWYRQTLGQGPEFLTYFQNEAQLEKSRLLSDRFSAERPKGSFSTLEIQRTEQGDSAMYLCASSAPGHHSGANVLTFGAGSRLTVL.